This is a list of T cell receptor beta chains from one sample in a study of control samples from healthy donors and cancer patients. TCRdb keeps only in-frame clones here, not all; method: immunoSEQ multiplex PCR. The sample yields 75,000 to 90,000 clones, 89% seen once. The sequenced sample consisted of PBMCs. All receptors derive from a woman in her forties or fifties with colorectal cancer. Both conserved end residues are part of each CDR3. The D gene is left open where the match is weak. Rows give clone size only sometimes, using once, few, many, or a class for an expanded clone.

j_call clone_size v_call d_call cdr3_aa cdr3_nt
TRBJ2-1 - TRBV6-5 - CASSYSRGSEQFF TGTGCCAGCAGTTACTCGAGAGGGAGTGAGCAGTTCTTC
TRBJ1-6 - TRBV7-2 TRBD1 CASSFRPPGGSSYNSPLHF TGTGCCAGCAGCTTTCGCCCGCCAGGGGGCAGCTCCTATAATTCACCCCTCCACTTT
TRBJ1-1 - TRBV19 TRBD1 CASSKNIGRGMMNTEAFF TGTGCCAGTAGTAAGAATATCGGCAGGGGGATGATGAACACTGAAGCTTTCTTT
TRBJ2-3 - TRBV7-2 - CASSPKTGGMDTQYF TGTGCCAGCAGCCCTAAGACCGGGGGAATGGATACGCAGTATTTT
TRBJ1-1 - TRBV4-3 - CASSPQSTGRTEAFF TGCGCCAGCAGCCCCCAATCGACAGGACGCACTGAAGCTTTCTTT
TRBJ2-3 - TRBV9 TRBD2 CASSRGGGVSTDTQYF TGTGCCAGCTCCCGGGGCGGGGGGGTGAGCACAGATACGCAGTATTTT
TRBJ1-1 few TRBV5-6 - CASSAQDSEAFF TGTGCCAGCAGCGCACAGGACAGTGAAGCTTTCTTT
TRBJ1-2 few TRBV18 TRBD1 CASSPGLQGEGYTF TGTGCCAGCTCACCGGGGCTACAGGGGGAAGGCTACACCTTC
TRBJ1-3 - TRBV19 TRBD1 CASRTTGAPGNTIYF TGTGCCAGTAGGACGACAGGGGCGCCGGGAAACACCATATATTTT
TRBJ2-3 - TRBV7-9 - CASSRGGGPTDTQYF TGTGCCAGCAGCCGGGGAGGGGGGCCCACAGATACGCAGTATTTT
TRBJ1-5 - TRBV28 - CASRTDLNQPQHF TGTGCCAGCAGAACAGATCTCAATCAGCCCCAGCATTTT
TRBJ2-3 - TRBV3-1/TRBV3-2 - CASGRQIRRCTDTQYF TGTGCCAGCGGGAGGCAAATCCGACGGTGCACAGATACGCAGTATTTT
TRBJ1-1 - TRBV5-6 TRBD1 CASLGRQGQVLTEAFF TGTGCCAGTCTAGGGAGGCAGGGACAGGTTCTCACTGAAGCTTTCTTT
TRBJ1-5 - TRBV4-3 TRBD1 CASSPDRGLNQPQHF TGCGCCAGCAGCCCGGACAGGGGGCTCAATCAGCCCCAGCATTTT
TRBJ2-5 - TRBV6-2/TRBV6-3 TRBD2 CASSYGGGLAGETQYF TGTGCCAGCAGTTACGGTGGCGGACTAGCGGGGGAGACCCAGTACTTC
TRBJ2-5 - TRBV7-2 TRBD1 CASSPRTGGYGETQYF TGTGCCAGCAGCCCAAGGACAGGGGGCTATGGAGAGACCCAGTACTTC
TRBJ2-6 - TRBV24-1 - CATGRAGANVLTF TGTGCCACCGGGCGGGCTGGGGCCAACGTCCTGACTTTC
TRBJ1-3 - TRBV29-1 - CSVEGDGNTIYF TGCAGCGTTGAGGGGGACGGAAACACCATATATTTT
TRBJ2-5 - TRBV6-6 - CASKGGRETQYF TGTGCCAGCAAGGGCGGGCGAGAGACCCAGTACTTC
TRBJ2-6 once TRBV4-3 - CASSQVPGLSGANVLTF TGCGCCAGCAGCCAAGTTCCAGGTCTCTCTGGGGCCAACGTCCTGACTTTC
TRBJ1-3 - TRBV4-1 - CASSLGSGRNTIYF TGCGCCAGCAGCCTCGGTTCCGGAAGAAACACCATATATTTT
TRBJ1-1 - TRBV7-2 - CASSFRRGFTNTEAFF TGTGCCAGCAGCTTTAGGAGGGGATTTACGAACACTGAAGCTTTCTTT
TRBJ2-1 - TRBV6-5 TRBD1 CASSATGGYEQFF TGTGCCAGCAGCGCGACAGGGGGTTATGAGCAGTTCTTC
TRBJ2-3 once TRBV28 - CATSGLTPRTQYF TGTGCCACCTCCGGCCTTACCCCACGTACGCAGTATTTT
TRBJ1-1 once TRBV14 - CASSQWKGLTFF TGTGCCAGCAGCCAGTGGAAGGGACTCACTTTCTTT
TRBJ1-1 - TRBV19 - CASSPGNWRNTEAFF TGTGCCAGCTCTCCCGGGAACTGGAGGAACACTGAAGCTTTCTTT
TRBJ2-1 - TRBV7-9 TRBD1 CASSLRDSSYNEQFF TGTGCCAGCAGCCTCCGGGACAGCTCCTACAATGAGCAGTTCTTC
TRBJ1-2 - TRBV7-2 - CASSYLRSNYGYTF TGTGCCAGCAGCTATCTAAGGTCGAACTATGGCTACACCTTC
TRBJ2-5 - TRBV18 TRBD1 CASSPPTGTLETQYF TGTGCCAGCTCACCACCGACAGGGACATTAGAGACCCAGTACTTC
TRBJ2-1 - TRBV7-3 - CASSLTIGNSYNEQFF TGTGCCAGCAGCTTAACTATAGGGAACTCCTACAATGAGCAGTTCTTC
TRBJ1-5 once TRBV27 - CASSASFRGGNQPQHF TGTGCCAGCAGTGCATCTTTCAGGGGAGGCAATCAGCCCCAGCATTTT
TRBJ1-1 - TRBV28 - CASITGENTEAFF TGTGCCAGCATTACCGGGGAGAACACTGAAGCTTTCTTT
TRBJ2-1 once TRBV6-2/TRBV6-3 - CASSYSQGNEQFF TGTGCCAGCAGTTACTCGCAGGGTAATGAGCAGTTCTTC
TRBJ1-2 - TRBV7-9 TRBD1 CASSSGTGDNYGYTF TGTGCCAGCAGCTCAGGGACAGGGGATAACTATGGCTACACCTTC
TRBJ2-3 - TRBV15 TRBD2 CATSSGGGVTDTQYF TGTGCCACCAGCAGCGGCGGGGGGGTCACAGATACGCAGTATTTT
TRBJ2-3 - TRBV6-5 - CASSYGQARTRDTQYF TGTGCCAGCAGTTACGGGCAGGCTCGTACCCGGGATACGCAGTATTTT
TRBJ1-1 - TRBV7-8 - CASSLERGVSEAFF TGTGCCAGCAGCTTAGAGCGGGGGGTCTCTGAAGCTTTCTTT
TRBJ2-2 few TRBV6-4 - CASANVRDTLWGTGELFF TGTGCCAGCGCCAATGTCCGGGACACCCTTTGGGGCACCGGGGAGCTGTTTTTT
TRBJ1-4 - TRBV28 - CASTPNEKLFF TGTGCCAGCACCCCCAATGAAAAACTGTTTTTT
TRBJ2-3 - TRBV4-1 TRBD2 CASSQDPAGGPADTQYF TGCGCCAGCAGCCAAGACCCAGCGGGGGGGCCTGCAGATACGCAGTATTTT
TRBJ1-5 few TRBV2 - CASSVAGNQPQHF TGTGCCAGCAGTGTAGCTGGCAATCAGCCCCAGCATTTT
TRBJ1-1 - TRBV7-8 TRBD1 CASSVQGVVNTEAFF TGTGCCAGCAGCGTACAGGGGGTGGTGAACACTGAAGCTTTCTTT
TRBJ2-1 once TRBV21-1 - CASSLRDRASAGEQFF TGTGCCAGCAGCCTCCGGGACAGGGCTTCGGCAGGTGAGCAGTTCTTC
TRBJ2-2 - TRBV7-3 - CASSYRDQSNGELFF TGTGCCAGCAGCTACCGGGACCAATCGAACGGGGAGCTGTTTTTT
TRBJ1-5 - TRBV4-3 - CASSQSEGRGQPQHF TGCGCCAGCAGCCAATCCGAGGGGAGGGGTCAGCCCCAGCATTTT
TRBJ1-2 once TRBV5-1 - CASSPRGYAEGYTF TGCGCCAGCAGCCCCCGGGGCTACGCGGAAGGCTACACCTTC
TRBJ1-6 - TRBV6-4 - CASSDYSRGSPLHF TGTGCCAGCAGTGACTATAGTCGGGGTTCACCCCTCCACTTT
TRBJ2-2 - TRBV19 - CASIGPADTGELFF TGTGCCAGTATAGGTCCAGCGGACACCGGGGAGCTGTTTTTT
TRBJ2-2 - TRBV2 - CASRGAAGTGELFF TGTGCCAGCAGGGGGGCGGCGGGCACCGGGGAGCTGTTTTTT
TRBJ2-3 - TRBV28 - CASSSEKKGADTQYF TGTGCCAGCAGTTCGGAGAAAAAGGGTGCAGATACGCAGTATTTT
TRBJ1-1 - TRBV6-5 - CASSYGDTEAFF TGTGCCAGCAGTTACGGGGACACTGAAGCTTTCTTT
TRBJ2-3 once TRBV7-3 - CASSLTSTVTDTQYF TGTGCCAGCAGCTTAACTTCGACAGTCACAGATACGCAGTATTTT
TRBJ2-2 - TRBV6-2/TRBV6-3 - CASSYSTYRVPTGELFF TGTGCCAGCAGTTACTCGACCTACAGGGTCCCCACCGGGGAGCTGTTTTTT